This TCR beta chain originates from a study of CD8 T cells in Susac syndrome. A single count supports this clonotype. Its antigen is unknown. Findings and limits, study-wide: The study conceded that relatively few individuals underwent its TCR sequencing and HLA analysis.

Random hexamers were used to reverse transcribe roughly 0.5 to 1 ug of RNA. It was immunoSEQ multiplex PCR that amplified TCR beta CDR3 across 54 Vbeta and 13 Jbeta. From the immunoSEQ multiplex PCR reads, TCRdb called clonotypes with MiXCR, one entry per CDR3 protein. The sample shows around 300,000 distinct CDR3 sequences, 89% of them seen only once. Sequencing targeted TCR beta in blood CD8+ and CD4+ T cells. TEMRA cells were enriched by FACS, while CD8+ and CD4+ T cells were obtained through a negative isolation that was performed magnetically. CDR3 size: 13 residues. V was clipped by 6 bases and J by 6 bases; unmatched bases: 6. CDR1 and CDR2 from the germline V gene are SEHNR and FQNEAQ (reference sequence).

This TCR derives from a human donor with multiple sclerosis. The genes are TRBV7-9 and TRBJ2-3; 7 bases align to TRBD2. Sequenced sample: CD8+ T cells from PBMCs. The CDR3, as DNA: TGTGCCAGCAGGCAGACTAGCTTGGATACGCAGTATTTT. It yields the protein CASRQTSLDTQYF.